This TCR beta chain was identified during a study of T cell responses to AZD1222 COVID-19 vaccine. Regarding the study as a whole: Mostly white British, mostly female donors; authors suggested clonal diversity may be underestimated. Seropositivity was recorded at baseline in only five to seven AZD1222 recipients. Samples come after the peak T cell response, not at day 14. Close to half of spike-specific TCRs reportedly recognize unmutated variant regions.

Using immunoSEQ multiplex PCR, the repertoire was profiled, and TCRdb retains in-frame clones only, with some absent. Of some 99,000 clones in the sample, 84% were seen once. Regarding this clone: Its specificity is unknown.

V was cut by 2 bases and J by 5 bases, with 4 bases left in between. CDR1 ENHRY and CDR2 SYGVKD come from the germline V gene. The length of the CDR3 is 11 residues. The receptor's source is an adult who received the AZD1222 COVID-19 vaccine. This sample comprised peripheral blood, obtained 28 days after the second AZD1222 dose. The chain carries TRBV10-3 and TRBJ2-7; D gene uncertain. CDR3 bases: TGTGCCATCAGTGAGAGACACGAGCAGTACTTC. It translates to CAISERHEQYF.